The next 4 T cell receptor beta chains were all read from a single sample in a study of T cell clones after liver transplantation. Only in-frame clones appear in the TCRdb table, and some are missing; sequencing was by immunoSEQ multiplex PCR. The sample comprises 95,000 to 110,000 clones, around four fifths of which are singletons, and over 0.75% rests with the top ten. The source material was CD4+ T cells from blood, sampled before liver transplant. The receptors stem from a human donor who received a liver transplant.

The chain carries TRBV7-9 and TRBJ2-7, with 8 bases aligning to TRBD2. V dropped 8 bases and J dropped 4; count of bases not matched to a gene: 4. The CDR3 is 12 residues long. CDR1 is SEHNR, CDR2 FQNEAQ, per germline (reference sequence). CDR3 residues: CASGSGTYEQYF. DNA of the CDR3: TGTGCCAGCGGTAGCGGGACTTACGAGCAGTACTTC.

The chain combines TRBV14 with TRBJ1-2, with TRBD1 matching 8 bases. Trimming took 1 base from V and 4 from J; bases not matched to a gene: 8. The germline V gene has CDR1 SGHDN and CDR2 FVKESK. There are 16 residues in the CDR3. The CDR3 nucleotides read TGTGCCAGCAGCCAAGGCCACAGGGGGAGCAGCTATGGCTACACCTTC. Protein sequence: CASSQGHRGSSYGYTF.

The chain is built from TRBV11-2 and TRBJ2-1, with 11 bases identical to TRBD2. Looked up from germline, CDR1 is SGHAT and CDR2 is FQNNGV. V lost 4 bases to trimming and J lost 1 base; unmatched junction nucleotides: 3. The length of the CDR3 is 16 residues. The DNA of the CDR3 is TGTGCCAGCAGCTCCGGACTAGCGGGTTCCTACAATGAGCAGTTCTTC. Translated, it gives CASSSGLAGSYNEQFF.

This sequence joins TRBV18 and TRBJ2-7, with D possibly TRBD1 on 6 matching bases. The V gene lost 4 bases and the J gene lost 0 bases, with 25 bases spanning the gap. Germline V lookup: CDR1 KGHSH, CDR2 LQKENI. The CDR3 runs to 19 residues. This CDR3 is CASSRNLPDSLSISYEQYF. The CDR3 region has the DNA TGTGCCAGCTCACGCAACCTTCCGGACAGCCTCAGTATCTCCTACGAGCAGTACTTC.